These 6 T cell receptor beta chains originate from one sample sequenced in a study of cytomegalovirus exposure and HLA in healthy donors (dated by TCRdb to the late 2010s). The method behind the library was the immunoSEQ multiplex PCR assay. For the multiplex PCR, a mixture combining 60 forward primers for TCR Vbeta segments and 13 reverse primers for TCR Jbeta segments was used. Here the immuneACCESS table is served through TCRdb, limited to in-frame sequences with V and J called. Missing clones are a known gap in these copies; in checked studies unresolved V genes cover under half, and the rest lacks a known reason. This sample has some 140,000 clones in its table, and roughly 80% of those were observed once. The ten largest clonotypes hold approximately 0.9% of the sample. Sequencing was performed on PBMCs. These receptors originate from a man between 18 and 35 years old in good health and CMV-seronegative.

The V and J genes are TRBV5-1 and TRBJ2-5; TRBD1 aligns across 7 bases. Trimming cost V 4 bases and J 5 bases; bases outside gene matches: 11. This CDR3 comprises 15 residues. The germline CDR1 and CDR2 sequences are SGHRS and YFSETQ. CDR3 sequence (DNA): TGCGCCAGCAGCCCAGAAACGACAGGGATCGAGACCCAGTACTTC. It encodes CASSPETTGIETQYF.

This clone showed up just a few times. The chain has TRBV4-3 and TRBJ2-6; maybe TRBD2 (6 bases). The V end lost 3 bases, the J end lost 0 bases, and 9 bases lay between the germline ends. The CDR3 has 16 amino acids. Germline CDR1 reads LGHNA; CDR2 reads YSLEER. CDR3 nucleotides: TGCGCCAGCAGCCATCGGGGAGGCTCTGGGGCCAACGTCCTGACTTTC. Its protein is CASSHRGGSGANVLTF.

This clone occurred once. This sequence joins TRBV25-1 and TRBJ2-2; TRBD2 might be the D (7 bases). V lost 4 bases and J lost 5, with 17 bases in between. Germline loops: CDR1 MGHDK, CDR2 SYGVNS. This CDR3 has 16 residues. DNA of the CDR3: TGTGCCAGCAGTGTGAATAGGGGGAGGGAAACCGGGGAGCTGTTTTTT. This sequence encodes CASSVNRGRETGELFF.

This rearrangement joins TRBV7-9 to TRBJ1-5, with D uncertain. Trimming cost V 0 bases and J 2 bases, with 8 bases left between them. Germline V gene sequence: CDR1 SEHNR, CDR2 FQNEAQ (reference sequence). The CDR3 is 15 amino acids. DNA for the CDR3: TGTGCCAGCAGCTTAGCGGGTGAGGGCAATCAGCCCCAGCATTTT. Translating it yields CASSLAGEGNQPQHF. Using reference TRBV7-9 and TRBJ1-5 for the parts outside the CDR3, the full variable domain is DTGVSQNPRHKITKRGQNVTFRCDPISEHNRLYWYRQTLGQGPEFLTYFQNEAQLEKSRLLSDRFSAERPKGSFSTLEIQRTEQGDSAMYLCASSLAGEGNQPQHFGDGTRLSIL.

This chain joins TRBV4-3 and TRBJ1-1, with D possibly matching TRBD1 (5 bases). The CDR3 contains 15 residues. The V and J ends lost 0 bases and 3 bases respectively, with 11 bases between them. CDR1 is LGHNA and CDR2 is YSLEER in the germline V gene. Written as DNA, the CDR3 is TGCGCCAGCAGCCAAGACAGGGAGGGAGACACTGAAGCTTTCTTT. As protein: CASSQDREGDTEAFF.

This clone was picked up one time. The rearrangement uses TRBV2 and TRBJ2-7; possibly TRBD1 for D (6 bases). V was pared by 2 bases and J by 6 bases, with 20 bases between. The CDR3 runs 16 residues. CDR1 is SNHLY, CDR2 FYNNEI, per germline. CDR3 region: CASSELSPGRGIEQYF. The CDR3 nucleotides read TGTGCCAGCAGTGAATTAAGTCCGGGCAGGGGCATCGAGCAGTACTTC.